This TCR beta chain was observed in a study of blood T cell repertoires in COVID-19. Study background: From T cells, B-cell-depleted T cells, or PBMCs came the material, which was cDNA or gDNA.

TCRdb's copy holds only in-frame clones and misses some; the assay was immunoSEQ multiplex PCR. In the table there are tens of thousands of clones, 75% to 85% of which are singletons. The CDR3 extends over 15 amino acids. Germline CDR1 MNHEY, CDR2 SVGAGI. V lost 6 bases to trimming and J lost 4 bases; unmatched junction nucleotides: 10. The sequence was obtained from a human donor in a cohort sampled during active COVID-19. Sequencing input: peripheral blood. The V gene is TRBV6-5, the J gene TRBJ1-2, with TRBD1 matching 8 bases. The CDR3 reads CASSSPGQVFYGYTF. CDR3 nucleotide sequence: TGTGCCAGCAGCTCTCCGGGACAGGTCTTCTATGGCTACACCTTC.